Listed below are T cell receptor beta chains from one sample, sequenced in a study of metastatic and nonmetastatic thyroid tumors. TCRdb used MiXCR to call clones anew from the PCR reads. The sample holds tens of thousands of clones, 25% to 30% seen once. The sample taken for sequencing was blood. The receptors shown here come from a female donor with papillary thyroid cancer or a benign thyroid nodule (not recorded which). Some clones in this sample may be carry-over from other donors' samples. Both conserved end residues are part of each CDR3. The D gene is left open where the match is weak. Rows give clone size only sometimes, using once, few, many, or a class for an expanded clone.

v_call	j_call	d_call	clone_size	cdr3_aa	cdr3_nt
TRBV11-1	TRBJ2-1	.	.	CASSPGGRTGYNEQFF	TGTGCCAGCAGCCCGGGTGGGAGAACGGGGTACAATGAGCAGTTCTTC
TRBV5-1	TRBJ1-3	.	.	CASSVPAGNTIYF	TGCGCCAGCAGCGTGCCAGCTGGAAACACCATATATTTT
TRBV19	TRBJ2-1	.	many	CASSRRLEYNEQFF	TGTGCCAGTAGTAGGAGACTAGAGTACAATGAGCAGTTCTTC
TRBV20-1	TRBJ2-3	.	many	CSARKDGADTQYF	TGCAGTGCTAGAAAGGATGGCGCAGATACGCAGTATTTT
TRBV6-1	TRBJ2-2	TRBD2	.	CASSQHGTTTGELFF	TGTGCCAGCAGCCAGCACGGGACTACTACCGGGGAGCTGTTTTTT
TRBV7-2	TRBJ1-6	.	many	CASSLSNAGSPLHF	TGTGCCAGCAGCTTAAGCAACGCGGGTTCACCCCTCCACTTT
TRBV28	TRBJ2-4	.	many	CASNQGLISIQYF	TGTGCCAGCAACCAGGGATTGATCAGCATTCAGTACTTC
TRBV7-3	TRBJ2-7	.	.	CASSPAAGYEQYF	TGTGCCAGCAGCCCCGCCGCGGGCTACGAGCAGTACTTC
TRBV24-1	TRBJ1-2	.	many	CATSDEGYYGYTF	TGTGCCACCAGTGATGAGGGCTACTATGGCTACACCTTC
TRBV28	TRBJ2-2	.	many	CASALRTRGRWIGELFF	TGTGCCAGCGCCCTCCGCACCCGGGGCAGATGGATCGGGGAGCTGTTTTTT
TRBV7-9	TRBJ2-7	.	.	CANSHGTGINEQYF	TGTGCCAACAGCCACGGTACAGGGATTAACGAGCAGTACTTC
TRBV27	TRBJ2-3	TRBD2	few	CASSSRLAGGTDTQYF	TGTGCCAGCAGTTCACGACTAGCGGGAGGAACAGATACGCAGTATTTT
TRBV6-9	TRBJ2-2	.	.	CASSYSMNTGELFF	TGTGCCAGCAGTTATAGTATGAACACCGGGGAGCTGTTTTTT
TRBV4-1	TRBJ2-7	TRBD2	.	CASSQSDDRDYSSYEQYF	TGCGCCAGCAGCCAATCCGATGACCGGGACTATAGCTCCTACGAGCAGTACTTC
TRBV6-1	TRBJ2-7	.	medium-sized	CASMMGGDLNEQYF	TGTGCCAGCATGATGGGCGGGGATCTCAACGAGCAGTACTTC
TRBV11-1	TRBJ1-6	.	.	CASSLARTQASSYNSPLHF	TGTGCCAGCAGCTTAGCGCGGACCCAAGCTAGCTCCTATAATTCACCCCTCCACTTT
TRBV14	TRBJ2-2	.	many	CASRPNTGELFF	TGTGCCAGCAGACCGAACACCGGGGAGCTGTTTTTT
TRBV6-4	TRBJ2-7	.	medium-sized	CASKVRTYEQYF	TGTGCCAGCAAGGTCAGGACCTACGAGCAGTACTTC
TRBV6-1	TRBJ2-2	TRBD1	many	CASRQPGQGAGELFF	TGTGCCAGCAGGCAACCGGGACAGGGGGCCGGGGAGCTGTTTTTT
TRBV20-1	TRBJ2-7	TRBD2	.	CSALKAGGGVTYEQYF	TGCAGTGCCCTCAAAGCGGGAGGTGGGGTGACCTACGAGCAGTACTTC
TRBV9	TRBJ2-7	.	.	CASSVGVSPWEQYF	TGTGCCAGCAGCGTAGGAGTCAGCCCTTGGGAGCAGTACTTC
TRBV9	TRBJ1-1	.	many	CASSVRPGVNTEAFF	TGTGCCAGCAGCGTAAGACCCGGGGTGAACACTGAAGCTTTCTTT
TRBV15	TRBJ1-5	.	many	CATSRDFQDPQHF	TGTGCCACCAGCAGAGATTTCCAGGATCCCCAGCATTTT
TRBV27	TRBJ1-5	TRBD1	few	CASSLSGGDREGNQPQHF	TGTGCCAGCAGTTTATCTGGTGGGGACAGGGAGGGCAATCAGCCCCAGCATTTT
TRBV12-3/TRBV12-4	TRBJ2-5	.	.	CASRRQIQETQYF	TGTGCCAGCAGAAGACAGATTCAAGAGACCCAGTACTTC
TRBV20-1	TRBJ1-2	.	.	CSATTPGTLSNYGYTF	TGCAGTGCCACGACCCCCGGAACCCTCTCTAACTATGGCTACACCTTC
TRBV6-1	TRBJ2-3	TRBD2	.	CASSQLAAPDTQYF	TGTGCCAGCAGTCAACTAGCGGCACCAGATACGCAGTATTTT
TRBV6-1	TRBJ1-2	.	few	CASREQGSNYGYTF	TGTGCCAGCAGGGAACAGGGATCCAACTATGGCTACACCTTC
TRBV19	TRBJ2-1	.	many	CASSIARNSYNEQFF	TGTGCCAGTAGTATAGCTCGGAACTCCTACAATGAGCAGTTCTTC
TRBV6-1	TRBJ2-7	.	few	CASTFAGAALYDQYF	TGTGCCAGCACTTTTGCAGGGGCTGCACTCTACGATCAGTACTTC
TRBV5-1	TRBJ1-1	.	.	CASSGGTQNTEAFF	TGCGCCAGCAGTGGAGGGACACAGAACACTGAAGCTTTCTTT
TRBV3-1	TRBJ2-1	.	.	CASSQDRNEQFF	TGTGCCAGCAGCCAAGATAGGAATGAGCAGTTCTTC
TRBV7-8	TRBJ2-3	TRBD2	.	CASGWREGSDTQYF	TGTGCCAGCGGGTGGCGGGAGGGTTCAGATACGCAGTATTTT
TRBV4-2	TRBJ2-1	.	many	CASSRSGTPSNGQFF	TGTGCCAGCAGCCGATCCGGGACGCCTTCCAATGGGCAGTTCTTC
TRBV28	TRBJ2-3	TRBD2	many	CASSSLAGGLLQYF	TGTGCCAGCAGTTCGCTAGCGGGGGGGCTTTTGCAGTATTTT
TRBV20-1	TRBJ2-3	TRBD2	.	CSAGGGLAVGPSTDTQYF	TGCAGTGCTGGAGGGGGACTAGCGGTAGGGCCGAGCACAGATACGCAGTATTTT
TRBV20-1	TRBJ2-7	TRBD2	few	CSAPRAGEAYEQYF	TGCAGTGCTCCCCGAGCGGGAGAAGCCTACGAGCAGTACTTC
TRBV28	TRBJ2-2	TRBD2	.	CASSPRLGLAGALNTGELFF	TGTGCCAGCAGTCCACGATTAGGACTAGCGGGAGCGTTAAACACCGGGGAGCTGTTTTTT
TRBV7-2	TRBJ2-4	.	.	CASSLGGPKNIQYF	TGTGCCAGCAGCTTAGGGGGACCCAAAAACATTCAGTACTTT
TRBV28	TRBJ2-1	TRBD2	.	CASSKTSGSTEQFF	TGTGCCAGCAGCAAGACTAGCGGGAGTACTGAGCAGTTCTTC
TRBV28	TRBJ1-3	.	few	CASSLAGNTIYF	TGTGCCAGCAGCCTCGCAGGAAACACCATATATTTT
TRBV30	TRBJ2-7	.	many	CAWKSEVSSYEQYF	TGTGCCTGGAAATCTGAAGTAAGCTCCTACGAGCAGTACTTC
TRBV28	TRBJ2-5	TRBD1	many	CASSSPGTGKETQYF	TGTGCCAGCAGTAGTCCGGGGACAGGGAAAGAGACCCAGTACTTC
TRBV6-1	TRBJ2-7	TRBD1	medium-sized	CASRPAGGSSLEQYF	TGTGCCAGCAGGCCGGCAGGGGGCTCCTCGTTAGAGCAGTACTTC
TRBV5-6	TRBJ1-2	.	many	CASSSGPNYGYTF	TGTGCCAGCAGCTCGGGACCGAACTATGGCTACACCTTC
TRBV9	TRBJ1-6	TRBD1	many	CASSPQGSVNNSPLHF	TGTGCCAGCAGCCCACAGGGGAGCGTTAATAATTCACCCCTCCACTTT
TRBV20-1	TRBJ2-1	.	many	CSARMLSYNEQFF	TGCAGTGCTAGGATGCTGTCCTACAATGAGCAGTTCTTC